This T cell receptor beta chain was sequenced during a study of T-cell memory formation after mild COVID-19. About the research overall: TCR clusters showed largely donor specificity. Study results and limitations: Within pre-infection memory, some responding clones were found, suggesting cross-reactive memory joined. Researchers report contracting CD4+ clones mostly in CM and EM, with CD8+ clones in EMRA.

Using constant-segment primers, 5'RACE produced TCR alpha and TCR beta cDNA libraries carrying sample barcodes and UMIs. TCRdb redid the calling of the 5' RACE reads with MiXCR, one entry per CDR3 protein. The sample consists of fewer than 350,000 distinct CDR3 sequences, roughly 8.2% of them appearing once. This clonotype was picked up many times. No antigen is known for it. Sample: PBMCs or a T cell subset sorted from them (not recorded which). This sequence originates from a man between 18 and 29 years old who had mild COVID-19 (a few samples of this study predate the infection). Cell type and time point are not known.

The CDR3 DNA reads TGTGCCAGCAGCTTTTTCGGGTTAACTGAAGCTTTCTTT. Translating gives CASSFFGLTEAFF. This chain links TRBV7-8 with TRBJ1-1, with unresolved D. Looked up from germline, CDR1 is SGHVS and CDR2 is FQNEAQ. CDR3 length: 13 residues. V was cut by 3 bases and J by 5 bases, with 10 bases left in between.